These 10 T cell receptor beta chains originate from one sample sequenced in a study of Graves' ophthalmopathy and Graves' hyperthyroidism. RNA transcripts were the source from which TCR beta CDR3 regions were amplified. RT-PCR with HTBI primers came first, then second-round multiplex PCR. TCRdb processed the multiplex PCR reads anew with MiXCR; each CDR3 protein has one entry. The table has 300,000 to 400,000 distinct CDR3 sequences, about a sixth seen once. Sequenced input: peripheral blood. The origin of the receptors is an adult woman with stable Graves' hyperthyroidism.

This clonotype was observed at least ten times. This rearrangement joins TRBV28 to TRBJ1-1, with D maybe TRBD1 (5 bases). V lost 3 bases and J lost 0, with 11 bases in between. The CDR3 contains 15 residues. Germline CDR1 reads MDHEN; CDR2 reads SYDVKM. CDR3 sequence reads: CASSFGLRVNTEAFF. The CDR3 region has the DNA TGTGCCAGCAGTTTCGGCCTCAGGGTGAACACTGAAGCTTTCTTT.

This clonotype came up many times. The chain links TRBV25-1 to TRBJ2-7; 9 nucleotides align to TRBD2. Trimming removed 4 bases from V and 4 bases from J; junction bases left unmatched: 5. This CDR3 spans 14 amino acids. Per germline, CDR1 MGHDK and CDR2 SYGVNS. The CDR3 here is CASSGAAGGYEQYF. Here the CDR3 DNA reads TGTGCCAGCAGTGGCGCAGCGGGAGGATACGAGCAGTACTTC.

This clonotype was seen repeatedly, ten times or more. The CDR3 region has the DNA TGTGCCAGCAGCCGGGCTAGACCCGAGCAGTACTTC. This sequence encodes CASSRARPEQYF. The V call is TRBV6-2 or TRBV6-3, the J call TRBJ2-7; D call uncertain. V was shortened by 6 bases and J by 6 bases, with 12 bases between the two germline ends. The CDR3 totals 12 residues. The germline V gene encodes CDR1 MNHEY and CDR2 SVGEGT.

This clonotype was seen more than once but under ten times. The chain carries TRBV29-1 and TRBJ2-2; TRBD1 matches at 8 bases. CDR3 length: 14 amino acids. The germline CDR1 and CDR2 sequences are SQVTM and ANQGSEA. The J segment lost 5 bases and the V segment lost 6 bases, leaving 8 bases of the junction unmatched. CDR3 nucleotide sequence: TGCAGCGTCGCCGACAGGGGCAAAACCGGGGAGCTGTTTTTT. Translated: CSVADRGKTGELFF.

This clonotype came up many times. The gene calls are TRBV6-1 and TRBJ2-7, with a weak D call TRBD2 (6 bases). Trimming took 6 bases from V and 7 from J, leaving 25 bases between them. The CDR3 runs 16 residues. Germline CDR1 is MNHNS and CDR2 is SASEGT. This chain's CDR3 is CASSWTGEPSLSEQYF. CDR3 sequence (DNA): TGTGCCAGCAGCTGGACGGGAGAACCCTCTCTTAGTGAGCAGTACTTC.

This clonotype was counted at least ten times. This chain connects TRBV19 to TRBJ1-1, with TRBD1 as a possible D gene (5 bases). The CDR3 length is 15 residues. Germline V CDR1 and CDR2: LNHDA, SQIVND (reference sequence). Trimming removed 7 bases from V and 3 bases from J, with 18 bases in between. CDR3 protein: CASTLRWGTDTEAFF. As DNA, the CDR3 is TGTGCCAGTACTCTCCGGTGGGGGACGGACACTGAAGCTTTCTTT.

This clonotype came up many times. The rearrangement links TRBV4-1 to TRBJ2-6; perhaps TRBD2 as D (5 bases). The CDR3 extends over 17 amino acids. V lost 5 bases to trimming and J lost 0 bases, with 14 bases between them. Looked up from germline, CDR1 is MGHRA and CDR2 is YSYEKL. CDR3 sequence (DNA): TGCGCCAGCAGCAGGACGGGGATAAGCTCTGGGGCCAACGTCCTGACTTTC. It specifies CASSRTGISSGANVLTF.

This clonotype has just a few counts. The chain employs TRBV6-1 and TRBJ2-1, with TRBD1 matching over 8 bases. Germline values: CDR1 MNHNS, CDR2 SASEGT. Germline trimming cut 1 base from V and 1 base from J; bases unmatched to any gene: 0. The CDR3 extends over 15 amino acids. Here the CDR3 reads CASSEGQGSYNEQFF. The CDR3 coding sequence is TGTGCCAGCAGTGAAGGACAGGGGTCCTACAATGAGCAGTTCTTC.

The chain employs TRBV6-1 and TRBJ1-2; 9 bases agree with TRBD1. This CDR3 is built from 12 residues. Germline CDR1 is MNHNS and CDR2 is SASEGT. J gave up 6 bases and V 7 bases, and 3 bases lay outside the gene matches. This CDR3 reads CASMRDRDGYTF. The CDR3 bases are TGTGCCAGCATGAGGGACAGGGATGGCTACACCTTC.

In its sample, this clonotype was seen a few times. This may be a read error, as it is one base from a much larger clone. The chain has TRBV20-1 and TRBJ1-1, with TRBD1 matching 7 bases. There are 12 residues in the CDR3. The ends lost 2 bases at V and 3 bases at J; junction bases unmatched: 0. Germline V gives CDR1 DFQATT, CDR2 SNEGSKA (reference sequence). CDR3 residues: CSARQGDTEAFF. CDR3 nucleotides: TGCAGTGCTAGACAGGGGGACACTGAAGCTTTCTTT.